A selection of T cell receptor beta chains follows, all from one sample in a study of blood T cell repertoires in COVID-19. The table came from immunoSEQ multiplex PCR; TCRdb's copy has only in-frame clones and leaves some out. Among roughly 100,000 clones listed, over 75% were seen once. Specimen: peripheral blood. These receptors all stem from a human donor in a cohort sampled during active COVID-19. The CDR3 runs from the conserved cysteine through the conserved F or W. A D gene is named only where the DNA matches it firmly. Part of the rows lack a size; the others show once, few, many or a class for expanded clones.

V gene: TRBV11-2; D gene: .; J gene: TRBJ1-2; clone size: .; CDR3 protein: CASSLDGGFPYTF; CDR3 DNA: TGTGCCAGCAGCTTAGATGGAGGATTCCCCTACACCTTC
V gene: TRBV10-2; D gene: .; J gene: TRBJ1-1; clone size: .; CDR3 protein: CASTTRWMNTEAFF; CDR3 DNA: TGCGCCAGCACGACACGGTGGATGAACACTGAAGCTTTCTTT
V gene: TRBV7-9; D gene: .; J gene: TRBJ2-7; clone size: few; CDR3 protein: CASSDFRGPLPYEQYF; CDR3 DNA: TGTGCCAGCAGCGACTTCAGGGGTCCCCTTCCCTACGAGCAGTACTTC
V gene: TRBV5-1; D gene: TRBD2; J gene: TRBJ2-7; clone size: .; CDR3 protein: CASSLEAGTSAYEQYF; CDR3 DNA: TGCGCCAGCAGCTTGGAGGCCGGGACTAGCGCCTACGAGCAGTACTTC
V gene: TRBV7-9; D gene: .; J gene: TRBJ2-1; clone size: .; CDR3 protein: CASSSAPGTRDNEQFF; CDR3 DNA: TGTGCCAGCAGCTCGGCGCCGGGAACGCGCGACAATGAGCAGTTCTTC
V gene: TRBV13; D gene: .; J gene: TRBJ1-2; clone size: .; CDR3 protein: CASSLGQGGYGYTF; CDR3 DNA: TGTGCCAGCAGCTTAGGGCAGGGTGGCTATGGCTACACCTTC
V gene: TRBV30; D gene: TRBD1; J gene: TRBJ1-1; clone size: .; CDR3 protein: CAWSAGGTGTEAFF; CDR3 DNA: TGTGCCTGGAGTGCAGGGGGGACAGGAACTGAAGCTTTCTTT
V gene: TRBV7-9; D gene: .; J gene: TRBJ2-3; clone size: .; CDR3 protein: CASSLGGGAGTQYF; CDR3 DNA: TGTGCCAGCAGCTTGGGAGGGGGGGCAGGTACGCAGTATTTT
V gene: TRBV7-9; D gene: TRBD2; J gene: TRBJ2-7; clone size: .; CDR3 protein: CASSPRGGSYEQYF; CDR3 DNA: TGTGCCAGCAGCCCCCGGGGGGGGTCCTACGAGCAGTACTTC
V gene: TRBV4-1; D gene: TRBD1; J gene: TRBJ2-6; clone size: .; CDR3 protein: CASSPGTAGANVLTF; CDR3 DNA: TGCGCCAGCAGCCCTGGGACAGCTGGGGCCAACGTCCTGACTTTC
V gene: TRBV7-7; D gene: .; J gene: TRBJ2-5; clone size: .; CDR3 protein: CASSLGRVETQYF; CDR3 DNA: TGTGCTAGCAGCTTAGGGCGGGTAGAGACCCAGTACTTC
V gene: TRBV7-2; D gene: TRBD1; J gene: TRBJ2-2; clone size: .; CDR3 protein: CASTLLQGAGELFF; CDR3 DNA: TGTGCCAGCACTCTCCTACAGGGGGCCGGGGAGCTGTTTTTT
V gene: TRBV4-2; D gene: TRBD2; J gene: TRBJ2-3; clone size: once; CDR3 protein: CASSELGSGGQPSTDTQYF; CDR3 DNA: TGTGCCAGCAGCGAACTGGGTAGCGGGGGGCAACCTAGCACAGATACGCAGTATTTT
V gene: TRBV5-1; D gene: .; J gene: TRBJ2-5; clone size: .; CDR3 protein: CASSLTIQQETQYF; CDR3 DNA: TGCGCCAGCAGCTTGACGATACAGCAGGAGACCCAGTACTTC
V gene: TRBV10-3; D gene: TRBD1; J gene: TRBJ1-1; clone size: .; CDR3 protein: CAIRERDRGTNTEAFF; CDR3 DNA: TGTGCCATCAGGGAGCGGGACAGGGGGACGAACACTGAAGCTTTCTTT
V gene: TRBV6-2/TRBV6-3; D gene: TRBD2; J gene: TRBJ2-7; clone size: .; CDR3 protein: CASSLSLTSGTTVPYSSYEQYF; CDR3 DNA: TGTGCCAGCAGCCTCTCCCTGACTAGCGGGACCACCGTCCCCTATAGCTCCTACGAGCAGTACTTC
V gene: TRBV6-5; D gene: .; J gene: TRBJ1-5; clone size: .; CDR3 protein: CASSYRGSPQHF; CDR3 DNA: TGTGCCAGCAGTTACCGCGGTTCGCCCCAGCATTTT
V gene: TRBV27; D gene: TRBD1; J gene: TRBJ2-7; clone size: .; CDR3 protein: CASSLEGRGNEQYF; CDR3 DNA: TGTGCCAGCAGTTTAGAGGGCAGGGGGAACGAGCAGTACTTC
V gene: TRBV11-2; D gene: TRBD1; J gene: TRBJ2-1; clone size: .; CDR3 protein: CASRIAGTGGGNEQFF; CDR3 DNA: TGTGCCAGCAGGATCGCCGGGACAGGGGGGGGAAATGAGCAGTTCTTC
V gene: TRBV4-2; D gene: TRBD2; J gene: TRBJ2-1; clone size: .; CDR3 protein: CASSRDPVGLAGSRYNEQFF; CDR3 DNA: TGTGCCAGCAGCCGAGACCCTGTAGGACTAGCGGGGAGCCGCTACAATGAGCAGTTCTTC
V gene: TRBV5-1; D gene: .; J gene: TRBJ1-3; clone size: .; CDR3 protein: CASSRFTGNGNTIYF; CDR3 DNA: TGCGCCAGCAGCCGATTTACAGGGAATGGAAACACCATATATTTT
V gene: TRBV18; D gene: TRBD1; J gene: TRBJ2-1; clone size: .; CDR3 protein: CASSPRQGPYNEQFF; CDR3 DNA: TGTGCCAGCTCACCTCGACAGGGGCCGTACAATGAGCAGTTCTTC
V gene: TRBV29-1; D gene: TRBD1; J gene: TRBJ1-2; clone size: .; CDR3 protein: CSVEDPLGQGHGYTF; CDR3 DNA: TGCAGCGTTGAAGATCCCCTAGGACAGGGCCATGGCTACACCTTC
V gene: TRBV7-7; D gene: TRBD1; J gene: TRBJ1-2; clone size: once; CDR3 protein: CAITPVDRGYNYGYTF; CDR3 DNA: TGTGCCATAACCCCGGTGGACAGGGGTTATAACTATGGCTACACCTTC
V gene: TRBV27; D gene: .; J gene: TRBJ2-1; clone size: .; CDR3 protein: CASSLVAPPRTSVGSGNEQFF; CDR3 DNA: TGTGCCAGCAGTTTAGTTGCCCCCCCTCGGACATCCGTAGGCAGTGGAAATGAGCAGTTCTTC
V gene: TRBV6-2/TRBV6-3; D gene: .; J gene: TRBJ2-5; clone size: .; CDR3 protein: CASSYSPPGTQYF; CDR3 DNA: TGTGCCAGCAGTTACTCCCCACCCGGGACCCAGTACTTC
V gene: TRBV19; D gene: .; J gene: TRBJ1-5; clone size: .; CDR3 protein: CASSIDRSYNQPQHF; CDR3 DNA: TGTGCCAGTAGTATAGATCGAAGCTACAATCAGCCCCAGCATTTT
V gene: TRBV4-3; D gene: .; J gene: TRBJ2-7; clone size: .; CDR3 protein: CASSLYYKGGESSYEQYF; CDR3 DNA: TGCGCCAGCAGCCTATACTACAAAGGGGGGGAGAGCTCCTACGAGCAGTACTTC
V gene: TRBV4-3; D gene: .; J gene: TRBJ2-7; clone size: .; CDR3 protein: CASSQDRDIRNEQYF; CDR3 DNA: TGCGCCAGCAGCCAAGATCGGGATATAAGGAACGAGCAGTACTTC
V gene: TRBV6-5; D gene: .; J gene: TRBJ1-2; clone size: .; CDR3 protein: CASSYLVGGYGYTF; CDR3 DNA: TGTGCCAGCAGTTACTTGGTCGGAGGCTATGGCTACACCTTC
V gene: TRBV19; D gene: TRBD1; J gene: TRBJ1-2; clone size: few; CDR3 protein: CASSIAQGAHYGYTF; CDR3 DNA: TGTGCCAGTAGTATAGCACAGGGGGCCCACTATGGCTACACCTTC
V gene: TRBV5-4; D gene: TRBD2; J gene: TRBJ2-1; clone size: .; CDR3 protein: CASSLTGLAGVISNEQFF; CDR3 DNA: TGTGCCAGCAGCTTGACGGGACTAGCGGGAGTCATCAGCAATGAGCAGTTCTTC
V gene: TRBV9; D gene: .; J gene: TRBJ1-5; clone size: .; CDR3 protein: CASSPREGQPQHF; CDR3 DNA: TGTGCCAGCAGCCCTCGGGAGGGCCAGCCCCAGCATTTT
V gene: TRBV28; D gene: TRBD2; J gene: TRBJ2-3; clone size: .; CDR3 protein: CASSGLAGGEDTQYF; CDR3 DNA: TGTGCCAGCAGTGGACTAGCGGGAGGTGAGGATACGCAGTATTTT
V gene: TRBV4-1; D gene: TRBD1; J gene: TRBJ1-1; clone size: .; CDR3 protein: CASSQAGQGLNTEAFF; CDR3 DNA: TGCGCCAGCAGCCAAGCCGGACAGGGCCTGAACACTGAAGCTTTCTTT
V gene: TRBV28; D gene: TRBD1; J gene: TRBJ1-1; clone size: .; CDR3 protein: CASSFPPGQGLGEAFF; CDR3 DNA: TGTGCCAGCAGTTTCCCCCCGGGACAGGGGTTGGGTGAAGCTTTCTTT
V gene: TRBV6-6; D gene: TRBD2; J gene: TRBJ2-1; clone size: .; CDR3 protein: CASSFSGGVYNEQFF; CDR3 DNA: TGTGCCAGCAGTTTTAGCGGGGGGGTCTACAATGAGCAGTTCTTC
V gene: TRBV16; D gene: TRBD1; J gene: TRBJ2-7; clone size: few; CDR3 protein: CASSRGTDAYEQYF; CDR3 DNA: TGTGCCAGCAGCCGAGGGACAGACGCCTACGAGCAGTACTTC
V gene: TRBV19; D gene: TRBD1; J gene: TRBJ1-3; clone size: .; CDR3 protein: CATKVTGDGNTIYF; CDR3 DNA: TGTGCCACTAAAGTGACAGGGGACGGAAACACCATATATTTT
V gene: TRBV12-5; D gene: .; J gene: TRBJ1-2; clone size: .; CDR3 protein: CASGLDPQLLNYGYTF; CDR3 DNA: TGTGCTAGTGGTTTGGACCCACAGTTACTTAACTATGGCTACACCTTC
V gene: TRBV19; D gene: .; J gene: TRBJ1-1; clone size: .; CDR3 protein: CASSLTGRGTEAFF; CDR3 DNA: TGTGCCAGTAGCCTGACGGGTAGAGGGACTGAAGCTTTCTTT
V gene: TRBV7-8; D gene: .; J gene: TRBJ2-3; clone size: .; CDR3 protein: CASSPHARSSTDTQYF; CDR3 DNA: TGTGCCAGCAGCCCCCATGCTAGGTCCAGCACAGATACGCAGTATTTT
V gene: TRBV28; D gene: .; J gene: TRBJ1-2; clone size: .; CDR3 protein: CASSPYQTNGYTF; CDR3 DNA: TGTGCCAGCAGCCCTTATCAGACAAATGGCTACACCTTC
V gene: TRBV15; D gene: TRBD1; J gene: TRBJ2-1; clone size: .; CDR3 protein: CATSLAGTGLNEQFF; CDR3 DNA: TGTGCCACCAGCCTCGCCGGGACAGGGCTCAATGAGCAGTTCTTC
V gene: TRBV24-1; D gene: .; J gene: TRBJ2-2; clone size: .; CDR3 protein: CATRDRVTGELFF; CDR3 DNA: TGTGCCACCAGGGACAGAGTCACCGGGGAGCTGTTTTTT
V gene: TRBV9; D gene: .; J gene: TRBJ1-1; clone size: .; CDR3 protein: CASSVVGGNTEAFF; CDR3 DNA: TGTGCCAGCAGCGTAGTGGGAGGGAACACTGAAGCTTTCTTT
V gene: TRBV25-1; D gene: .; J gene: TRBJ2-7; clone size: .; CDR3 protein: CASSPFSGQQYF; CDR3 DNA: TGTGCCAGCAGCCCCTTCAGCGGACAGCAGTACTTC
V gene: TRBV5-1; D gene: .; J gene: TRBJ2-1; clone size: .; CDR3 protein: CASSFGPSGYEQFF; CDR3 DNA: TGCGCCAGCAGCTTTGGCCCTAGTGGATATGAGCAGTTCTTC
V gene: TRBV30; D gene: TRBD1; J gene: TRBJ1-4; clone size: .; CDR3 protein: CAQRAGQGTKLFF; CDR3 DNA: TGTGCCCAACGAGCGGGACAGGGGACAAAACTGTTTTTT
V gene: TRBV10-2; D gene: TRBD1; J gene: TRBJ1-2; clone size: .; CDR3 protein: CASSESSRDRVNGYTF; CDR3 DNA: TGCGCCAGCAGTGAGTCGTCCCGGGACAGGGTGAATGGCTACACCTTC
V gene: TRBV19; D gene: TRBD2; J gene: TRBJ2-3; clone size: .; CDR3 protein: CASCPGLAETDTQYF; CDR3 DNA: TGTGCCAGTTGCCCAGGACTAGCGGAAACAGATACGCAGTATTTT
V gene: TRBV19; D gene: .; J gene: TRBJ2-3; clone size: few; CDR3 protein: CASSRLADTQYF; CDR3 DNA: TGTGCCAGTAGTAGACTAGCAGATACGCAGTATTTT
V gene: TRBV12-3/TRBV12-4; D gene: .; J gene: TRBJ1-1; clone size: .; CDR3 protein: CASTLSTEAFF; CDR3 DNA: TGTGCCAGCACCCTCTCCACTGAAGCTTTCTTT
V gene: TRBV30; D gene: TRBD2; J gene: TRBJ2-1; clone size: .; CDR3 protein: CAWSRIRSSGSFNEQFF; CDR3 DNA: TGTGCCTGGAGTAGAATCAGATCTAGCGGGAGTTTCAATGAGCAGTTCTTC
V gene: TRBV30; D gene: .; J gene: TRBJ2-7; clone size: .; CDR3 protein: CAWSETTGIGYEQYF; CDR3 DNA: TGTGCCTGGAGTGAAACAACAGGGATCGGCTACGAGCAGTACTTC
V gene: TRBV6-4; D gene: .; J gene: TRBJ2-2; clone size: .; CDR3 protein: CASIRLTGELFF; CDR3 DNA: TGTGCCAGCATCCGTCTAACCGGGGAGCTGTTTTTT
V gene: TRBV5-4; D gene: TRBD1; J gene: TRBJ2-5; clone size: .; CDR3 protein: CASSLSRTGGETQYF; CDR3 DNA: TGTGCCAGCAGCCTATCGCGGACAGGCGGGGAGACCCAGTACTTC